Sequencing of this T cell receptor (beta chain) was carried out in a study of T-cell reconstitution after alpha-beta-depleted transplantation in children. Whole-study results and caveats: Two months or so post-transplant, alpha-beta T cells reportedly derived from several hundred expanded graft clones. After transplant, high TCRbeta diversity at day 60 in some patients arose from surviving recipient T cells and thymic progenitors.

Trimming pared 3 bases from V and 15 bases from J, leaving 12 bases between. Germline V gene data show CDR1 as DFQATT and CDR2 as SNEGSKA (reference sequence). CDR3 size: 10 residues. This clonotype was seen only a few times. Its antigen is as yet unknown. Using unique molecular identifiers, the investigators prepared the TCRbeta library. MiXCR was run by TCRdb on the PCR reads, yielding one entry per CDR3 protein. The sample records some 140,000 distinct CDR3 sequences, roughly 9.7% being singletons. The chain has TRBV20-1 and TRBJ2-1; no definite D call. The sequence was collected from a girl under three years old who had a stem cell transplant for combined immunodeficiency, so the T cells may come from the graft donor. The sample in question was PBMCs, mostly from graft donor cells, obtained 180 days after TCRalphabeta/CD19-depleted stem cell transplant. This CDR3 is CSASPFSRFF. The CDR3 coding sequence is TGCAGTGCTAGCCCGTTTTCCCGGTTCTTC.